The 30 T cell receptor beta chains in this list originate from one sample, sequenced in a study of early T cells in non-severe SARS-CoV-2 infection. TCRdb used MiXCR to reprocess the 5' RACE reads, holding one entry per CDR3 protein. Among around 35,000 distinct CDR3 sequences listed, about 6.3% were seen once. What was sequenced was whole blood. The receptors were sampled from an adult who was a healthcare worker with PCR-confirmed SARS-CoV-2 infection or an uninfected control (not recorded which).

The chain is built from TRBV5-4 and TRBJ2-5; 7 nucleotides agree with TRBD2. This CDR3 comprises 15 residues. CDR1 and CDR2 from the germline V gene are SGHNT and YYREEE (reference sequence). V lost 4 bases, J lost 5 bases, and 11 bases stayed unmatched. The CDR3 DNA sequence: TGTGCCAGCAGCCCCGGGGCGGGAGCGCAGGAGACCCAGTACTTC. It translates to CASSPGAGAQETQYF.

This clonotype was counted ten times or more. This sequence joins TRBV10-3 and TRBJ1-4; the D gene is possibly TRBD1 (5 bases). The V gene lost 6 bases and the J gene lost 0 bases, with 23 bases spanning the gap. The CDR3 has 19 amino acids. The V gene's germline CDR1 is ENHRY and CDR2 SYGVKD. The CDR3 DNA reads TGTGCCATCAGCCGAGGTTCGCCAGGAGAAGGGGCAACTAATGAAAAACTGTTTTTT. This sequence encodes CAISRGSPGEGATNEKLFF.

The gene calls are TRBV7-7 and TRBJ2-3; 8 nucleotides agree with TRBD2. The CDR3 is 14 amino acids. The germline V gene has CDR1 SSHAT and CDR2 FNYEAQ (reference sequence). With V trimmed by 5 bases and J by 3 bases, 4 bases remained unmatched. The CDR3 protein is CASSLGGRTDTQYF. DNA for the CDR3: TGTGCCAGCAGCCTAGGCGGGAGGACAGATACGCAGTATTTT.

The chain couples TRBV5-1 to TRBJ2-2; TRBD2 might be the D (5 bases). The CDR3 length is 14 residues. Between the trimmed V and J ends, which lost 4 bases and 1 base, there was a span of 8 bases. Germline CDR1 is SGHRS and CDR2 is YFSETQ. The chain's CDR3 is CASSPSGNTGELFF. The CDR3 coding sequence is TGCGCCAGCAGCCCGAGCGGGAACACCGGGGAGCTGTTTTTT.

The genes are TRBV6-6 and TRBJ2-6; unclear D gene. V lost 3 bases, J lost 0 bases, and 6 bases lay in between. This CDR3 region has 15 residues. Looked up from germline, CDR1 is MNHNY and CDR2 is SVGAGI (reference sequence). The CDR3 sequence: CASSYRPSGANVLTF. Written as DNA, the CDR3 is TGTGCCAGCAGTTATCGTCCCTCTGGGGCCAACGTCCTGACTTTC.

This clonotype was found many times. This chain links TRBV2 with TRBJ2-1; 9 nucleotides align to TRBD1. V lost 7 bases, J lost 3 bases, and 10 bases stayed unmatched. This CDR3 has 16 residues. CDR1 and CDR2 from the germline V gene are SNHLY and FYNNEI. The CDR3 bases are TGTGCCAGCAAAGGTACCGGGACAGGGTACTACAATGAGCAGTTCTTC. Protein product: CASKGTGTGYYNEQFF.

This clonotype was picked up many times. The chain recombines TRBV7-3 with TRBJ2-2, with TRBD2 as a possible D gene (6 bases). Germline loops: CDR1 SGHTA, CDR2 FQGTGA. V lost 1 base to trimming and J lost 4 bases, with 7 bases between them. The length of the CDR3 is 14 residues. The CDR3 protein is CASSLIGGTGELFF. The DNA of the CDR3 is TGTGCCAGCAGCTTAATCGGGGGCACCGGGGAGCTGTTTTTT.

The table lists this clonotype with a few counts. The chain employs TRBV20-1 and TRBJ2-7, with 11 nucleotides matching TRBD2. This CDR3 spans 15 amino acids. Germline lookup yields CDR1 DFQATT and CDR2 SNEGSKA (reference sequence). Unmatched junction bases numbered 8, after V lost 3 bases and J lost 4 bases. The CDR3, as DNA: TGCAGTGCTAGCCTAACTAGCGGGAGATGGTACGAGCAGTACTTC. Translated, it gives CSASLTSGRWYEQYF.

This clonotype showed up many times. The CDR3 spells CASSLGALMNTEAFF. CDR3 bases: TGTGCCAGCAGCTTAGGTGCCCTCATGAACACTGAAGCTTTCTTT. This chain uses TRBV7-2 with TRBJ1-1; D ambiguous. CDR1 and CDR2 from the germline V gene are SGHTA and FQGNSA. The CDR3 extends over 15 amino acids. V lost 1 base and J 0 bases, leaving 9 bases between the germline ends. Filled out from reference TRBV7-2 and TRBJ1-1, the complete variable domain reads GAGVSQSPSNKVTEKGKDVELRCDPISGHTALYWYRQSLGQGLEFLIYFQGNSAPDKSGLPSDRFSAERTGGSVSTLTIQRTQQEDSAVYLCASSLGALMNTEAFFGQGTRLTVV.

This clonotype was counted a few times. The chain carries TRBV7-2 and TRBJ2-3; D is unresolved. V lost 1 base to trimming and J lost 8 bases, with 4 bases between them. Looked up from germline, CDR1 is SGHTA and CDR2 is FQGNSA. The CDR3 runs to 11 residues. As DNA, the CDR3 is TGTGCCAGCAGCTTAGTTTCTACGCAGTATTTT. This gives the protein CASSLVSTQYF.

J is TRBJ2-3 and V is TRBV5-4; 11 bases fit TRBD1. The V gene's germline CDR1 is SGHNT and CDR2 YYREEE (reference sequence). This CDR3 region has 15 residues. The V gene end was trimmed by 4 bases and the J gene end by 6 bases; junction bases not matched to a gene: 7. The CDR3 sequence: CASSTPGQGGDTQYF. The CDR3 region has the DNA TGTGCCAGCAGCACCCCGGGACAGGGGGGCGATACGCAGTATTTT.

In this sample, this clonotype turned up many times. This sequence joins TRBV29-1 and TRBJ2-1; 14 bases are shared with TRBD2. The V and J ends lost 1 base and 5 bases, in that order; junction bases with no gene match: 13. The CDR3 runs 19 residues. Germline V gives CDR1 SQVTM, CDR2 ANQGSEA. The CDR3 coding sequence is TGCAGCGTTGAAGTTATGGGACTAGCGGGAGCCGGACGGAACAATGAGCAGTTCTTC. Residues: CSVEVMGLAGAGRNNEQFF.

This clonotype was seen ten or more times. V usage is TRBV2 and J usage is TRBJ1-5, with D possibly matching TRBD1 (6 bases). Germline V CDR1 and CDR2: SNHLY, FYNNEI. The CDR3 totals 15 residues. V was shortened by 6 bases and J by 0 bases, with 12 bases between the two germline ends. As DNA, the CDR3 is TGTGCCAGCAGCTTTGAGGGGGATAGCAATCAGCCCCAGCATTTT. This encodes CASSFEGDSNQPQHF.

This clonotype was observed at least ten times. This chain links TRBV10-1 with TRBJ2-4, with TRBD2 identical over 8 bases. The length of the CDR3 is 17 residues. Trimming cost V 1 base and J 0 bases; bases outside gene matches: 5. CDR1 and CDR2 from the germline V gene are WNHNN and SYGVQD (reference sequence). CDR3 sequence (DNA): TGCGCCAGCAGTGAGTATGGACTAGCTCTAGCCAAAAACATTCAGTACTTC. Residues: CASSEYGLALAKNIQYF.

In its sample, this clonotype was seen many times. The V and J genes are TRBV20-1 and TRBJ2-3, with D possibly matching TRBD1 (5 bases). Germline V gene data show CDR1 as DFQATT and CDR2 as SNEGSKA (reference sequence). The CDR3 has 13 residues. Trimming left V 0 bases short and J 7 bases short, with 11 bases between. CDR3 region: CSARDQGLNTQYF. DNA for the CDR3: TGCAGTGCTAGAGATCAGGGTCTCAATACGCAGTATTTT.

A few counts support this clonotype. The chain couples TRBV5-4 to TRBJ2-3, with 8 bases lining up with TRBD2. The CDR3 covers 17 residues. V was clipped by 4 bases and J by 4 bases; unmatched bases: 14. Per germline, CDR1 SGHNT and CDR2 YYREEE (reference sequence). The CDR3 DNA is TGTGCCAGCAGCCCCGACTTGGGTAGCGGGGTCGCAGATACGCAGTATTTT. It yields the protein CASSPDLGSGVADTQYF.

The count of this clonotype is one. The chain joins TRBV20-1 to TRBJ2-3, with D maybe TRBD2 (5 bases). The V and J ends lost 4 bases and 0 bases respectively, with 17 bases between them. The CDR3 loop spans 16 amino acids. Germline CDR1 is DFQATT and CDR2 is SNEGSKA (reference sequence). The CDR3 sequence is CSAIIARTSSTDTQYF. Written as DNA, the CDR3 is TGCAGTGCTATCATAGCTAGGACTTCTAGCACAGATACGCAGTATTTT.

The rearrangement links TRBV11-2 to TRBJ2-7; D call uncertain. The CDR3 spans 12 residues. From germline, CDR1 is SGHAT and CDR2 FQNNGV. Trimming left V 5 bases short and J 7 bases short, with 12 bases between. In nucleotides, the CDR3 is TGTGCCAGCAGCGCCCTTGAGAAAGAGCAGTACTTC. It translates to CASSALEKEQYF.

This clonotype was counted between two and nine times. The chain employs TRBV7-2 and TRBJ2-1; possibly TRBD2 for D (6 bases). V dropped 9 bases and J dropped 1 base, with 10 bases sitting between them. Per the germline V gene, CDR1 is SGHTA and CDR2 is FQGNSA. The CDR3 has 13 amino acids. CDR3: CASSGQSYNEQFF. DNA of the CDR3: TGTGCCAGTAGCGGCCAGTCCTACAATGAGCAGTTCTTC.

This clonotype was counted a few times. This sequence joins TRBV27 and TRBJ1-4; 7 nucleotides match TRBD1. This CDR3 has 16 amino acids. CDR1 MNHEY and CDR2 SMNVEV come from the germline V gene (reference sequence). After removal of 5 bases from V and 8 bases from J, the junction contained 14 bases not matched to a gene. As DNA, the CDR3 is TGTGCCAGCAGTCTGACCCGGACAGGAGGTCGAGAAAAACTGTTTTTT. Amino acids: CASSLTRTGGREKLFF. Together with reference TRBV27 and TRBJ1-4, the CDR3 gives the full variable domain: EAQVTQNPRYLITVTGKKLTVTCSQNMNHEYMSWYRQDPGLGLRQIYYSMNVEVTDKGDVPEGYKVSRKEKRNFPLILESPSPNQTSLYFCASSLTRTGGREKLFFGSGTQLSVL.

This clonotype was picked up a small number of times. This chain connects TRBV11-2 to TRBJ2-7; possibly TRBD2 for D (6 bases). Germline CDR1 SGHAT, CDR2 FQNNGV. The CDR3 spans 13 residues. Trimming left V 5 bases short and J 7 bases short, with 15 bases between. In DNA form, the CDR3 reads TGTGCCAGCAGCCCATCACTAGCTCGTGAGCAGTACTTC. The encoded protein is CASSPSLAREQYF.

This clonotype was detected ten times or more. The chain couples TRBV5-6 to TRBJ2-7, with D perhaps given as TRBD1 or TRBD2 (5 bases each). Germline values: CDR1 SGHDT, CDR2 YYEEEE. CDR3 length: 14 amino acids. Trimming shortened V by 4 bases and J by 5 bases, and 16 bases separated the two germline ends. The CDR3 reads CASSKGTEYHEQYF. The DNA for the CDR3 is TGTGCCAGCAGCAAGGGGACCGAGTATCACGAGCAGTACTTC.

This chain connects TRBV5-5 to TRBJ2-7, with 9 bases fitting TRBD2. CDR1 is SGHKS, CDR2 YYEKEE, per germline (reference sequence). Losses at the gene ends were 4 bases for V and 5 bases for J; bases not matched to a gene: 16. The CDR3 sequence is 17 residues long. Here the CDR3 reads CASSQLTLGGRVNEQYF. As DNA, the CDR3 is TGTGCCAGCAGCCAATTAACCCTCGGCGGGAGGGTCAACGAGCAGTACTTC. Full variable domain (rest looked up from reference TRBV5-5 and TRBJ2-7): DAGVTQSPTHLIKTRGQQVTLRCSPISGHKSVSWYQQVLGQGPQFIFQYYEKEERGRGNFPDRFSARQFPNYSSELNVNALLLGDSALYLCASSQLTLGGRVNEQYFGPGTRLTVT.

This clonotype has only a few counts. The rearrangement links TRBV7-2 to TRBJ1-2, with a tentative D call TRBD1 (5 bases). The V end was cut by 5 bases, the J end by 4 bases, with 8 bases between. This CDR3 has 12 residues. Germline V gene data show CDR1 as SGHTA and CDR2 as FQGNSA. This chain's CDR3 is CASSMGTYGYTF. CDR3 coding DNA: TGTGCCAGCAGCATGGGGACCTATGGCTACACCTTC.

This clonotype was detected many times. V gene TRBV11-1 combines with J gene TRBJ2-1; a possible D gene is TRBD2 (6 bases). This CDR3 is 14 amino acids long. Trimming left V 3 bases short and J 6 bases short, with 12 bases between. Germline V gene lookup returns CDR1 SGHAT and CDR2 FQDESV (reference sequence). CDR3 in amino acids: CASSFLRTTNEQFF. In DNA, the CDR3 is TGTGCCAGCAGCTTCCTCCGGACTACCAATGAGCAGTTCTTC.

This clonotype was observed many times. The chain employs TRBV5-1 and TRBJ2-3, with 10 positions matching TRBD2. V shed 1 base and J 0 bases; nucleotides not matched to a gene: 8. Germline loops: CDR1 SGHRS, CDR2 YFSETQ. The length of the CDR3 is 18 residues. CDR3: CASSLSLAGVASTDTQYF. The CDR3 nucleotides read TGCGCCAGCAGCTTGTCCCTAGCGGGGGTTGCTAGCACAGATACGCAGTATTTT. The full variable domain, completed using reference TRBV5-1 and TRBJ2-3, is KAGVTQTPRYLIKTRGQQVTLSCSPISGHRSVSWYQQTPGQGLQFLFEYFSETQRNKGNFPGRFSGRQFSNSRSEMNVSTLELGDSALYLCASSLSLAGVASTDTQYFGPGTRLTVL.

The chain combines TRBV7-8 with TRBJ2-7; the D gene is possibly TRBD2 (5 bases). Between the trimmed V and J ends, which lost 2 bases and 2 bases, there was a span of 13 bases. The CDR3 loop spans 15 amino acids. Per germline, CDR1 SGHVS and CDR2 FQNEAQ. Here the CDR3 reads CASSLNSGMTYEQYF. The CDR3 nucleotides read TGTGCCAGCAGCTTAAATTCGGGAATGACCTACGAGCAGTACTTC.

At least ten counts were recorded for this clonotype. CDR3: CASSSEGHHTGELFF. The CDR3, as DNA: TGTGCCAGCAGCTCTGAGGGACATCATACCGGGGAGCTGTTTTTT. The chain links TRBV11-2 to TRBJ2-2; perhaps TRBD1 as D (6 bases). Trimming took off 4 bases at V and 5 bases at J, with 14 bases between the two ends. In germline, CDR1 is SGHAT, CDR2 FQNNGV. CDR3 length: 15 residues.

This clonotype was seen at least ten times. The V and J genes are TRBV27 and TRBJ1-1; weak D call: TRBD1 (5 bases). Germline lookup yields CDR1 MNHEY and CDR2 SMNVEV (reference sequence). Deletions cut 5 bases from V and 8 bases from J, with 21 bases between. The CDR3 runs to 15 residues. In nucleotides, the CDR3 is TGTGCCAGCAGTCGTCGAAGGGGCTCTAGCCCGGAAGCTTTCTTT. As protein: CASSRRRGSSPEAFF.

The table lists this clonotype with a few counts. V is TRBV7-9 and J is TRBJ2-1; D is uncertain. Trimming cost V 2 bases and J 0 bases, with 11 bases left between them. The CDR3 runs to 16 residues. Germline V gives CDR1 SEHNR, CDR2 FQNEAQ (reference sequence). CDR3 DNA: TGTGCCAGCAGCTTAAGACCACATAGCTCCTACAATGAGCAGTTCTTC. Residues: CASSLRPHSSYNEQFF.